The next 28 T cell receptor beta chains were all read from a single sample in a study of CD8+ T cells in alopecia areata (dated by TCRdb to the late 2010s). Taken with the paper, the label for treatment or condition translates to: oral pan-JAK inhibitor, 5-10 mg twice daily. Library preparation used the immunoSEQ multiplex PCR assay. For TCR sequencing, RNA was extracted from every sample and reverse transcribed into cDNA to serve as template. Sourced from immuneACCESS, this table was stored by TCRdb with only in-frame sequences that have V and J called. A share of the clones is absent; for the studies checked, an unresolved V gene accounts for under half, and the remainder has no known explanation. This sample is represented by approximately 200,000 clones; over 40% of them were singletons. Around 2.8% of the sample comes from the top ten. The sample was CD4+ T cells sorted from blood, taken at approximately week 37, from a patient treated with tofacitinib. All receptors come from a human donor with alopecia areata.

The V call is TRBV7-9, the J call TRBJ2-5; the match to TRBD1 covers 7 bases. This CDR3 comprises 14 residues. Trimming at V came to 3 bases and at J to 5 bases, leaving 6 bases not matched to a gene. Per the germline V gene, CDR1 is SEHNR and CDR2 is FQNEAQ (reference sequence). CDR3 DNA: TGTGCCAGCAGCTTCGTCACAGGGGTTGAGACCCAGTACTTC. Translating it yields CASSFVTGVETQYF.

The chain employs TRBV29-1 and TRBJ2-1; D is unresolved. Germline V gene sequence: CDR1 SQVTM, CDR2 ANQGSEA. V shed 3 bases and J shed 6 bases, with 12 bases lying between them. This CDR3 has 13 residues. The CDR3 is CSVDPGPLNEQFF. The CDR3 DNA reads TGCAGCGTTGACCCGGGCCCCCTCAATGAGCAGTTCTTC.

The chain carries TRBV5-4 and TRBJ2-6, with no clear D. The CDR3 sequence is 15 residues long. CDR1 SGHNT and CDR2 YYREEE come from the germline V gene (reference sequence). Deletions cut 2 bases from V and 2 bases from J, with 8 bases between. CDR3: CASSFEFPGANVLTF. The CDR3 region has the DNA TGTGCCAGCAGCTTCGAGTTTCCTGGGGCCAACGTCCTGACTTTC. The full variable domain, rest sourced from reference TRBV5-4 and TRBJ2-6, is ETGVTQSPTHLIKTRGQQVTLRCSSQSGHNTVSWYQQALGQGPQFIFQYYREEENGRGNFPPRFSGLQFPNYSSELNVNALELDDSALYLCASSFEFPGANVLTFGAGSRLTVL.

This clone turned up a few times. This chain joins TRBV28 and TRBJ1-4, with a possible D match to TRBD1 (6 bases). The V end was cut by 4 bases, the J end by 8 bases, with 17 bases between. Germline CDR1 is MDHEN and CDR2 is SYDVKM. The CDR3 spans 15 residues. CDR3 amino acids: CASSSYREMREKLFF. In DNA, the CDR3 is TGTGCCAGCAGTTCCTACAGGGAGATGAGGGAAAAACTGTTTTTT.

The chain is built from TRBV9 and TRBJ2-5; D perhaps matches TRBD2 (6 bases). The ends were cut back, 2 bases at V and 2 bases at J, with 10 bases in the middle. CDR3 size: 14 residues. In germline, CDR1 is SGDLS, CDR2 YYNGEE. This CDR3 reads CASSVGGMQETQYF. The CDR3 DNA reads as TGTGCCAGCAGCGTCGGAGGGATGCAAGAGACCCAGTACTTC.

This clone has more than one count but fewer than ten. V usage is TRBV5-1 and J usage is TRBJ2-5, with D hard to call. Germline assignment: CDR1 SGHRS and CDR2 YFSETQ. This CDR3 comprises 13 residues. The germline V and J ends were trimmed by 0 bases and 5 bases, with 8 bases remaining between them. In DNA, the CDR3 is TGCGCCAGCAGCTTGGGCATCGGGGAGACCCAGTACTTC. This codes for CASSLGIGETQYF.

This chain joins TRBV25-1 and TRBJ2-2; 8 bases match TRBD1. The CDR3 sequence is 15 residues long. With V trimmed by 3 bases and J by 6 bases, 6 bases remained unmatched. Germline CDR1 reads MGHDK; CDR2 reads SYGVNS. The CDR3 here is CASSDRTGRAGELFF. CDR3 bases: TGTGCCAGCAGTGACAGGACAGGGCGAGCCGGGGAGCTGTTTTTT.

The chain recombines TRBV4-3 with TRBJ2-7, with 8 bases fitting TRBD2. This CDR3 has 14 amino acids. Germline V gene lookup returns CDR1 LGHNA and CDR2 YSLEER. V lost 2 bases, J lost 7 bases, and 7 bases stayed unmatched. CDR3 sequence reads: CASSQSGLVGEQYF. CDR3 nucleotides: TGCGCCAGCAGCCAATCGGGACTAGTGGGAGAGCAGTACTTC.

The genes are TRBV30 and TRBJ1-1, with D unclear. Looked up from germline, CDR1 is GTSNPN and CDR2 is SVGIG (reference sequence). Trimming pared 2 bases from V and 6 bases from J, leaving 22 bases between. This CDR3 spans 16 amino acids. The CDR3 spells CAWSSPRAAGDPEAFF. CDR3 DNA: TGTGCCTGGAGTTCCCCGCGAGCGGCTGGAGACCCTGAAGCTTTCTTT.

The chain's CDR3 is CSARATQPQHF. The CDR3 coding sequence is TGCAGTGCTAGAGCTACTCAGCCCCAGCATTTT. The gene calls are TRBV20-1 and TRBJ1-5; D not certain. Trimming took 1 base from V and 6 from J, leaving 4 bases between them. Germline lookup yields CDR1 DFQATT and CDR2 SNEGSKA (reference sequence). The CDR3 has 11 amino acids.

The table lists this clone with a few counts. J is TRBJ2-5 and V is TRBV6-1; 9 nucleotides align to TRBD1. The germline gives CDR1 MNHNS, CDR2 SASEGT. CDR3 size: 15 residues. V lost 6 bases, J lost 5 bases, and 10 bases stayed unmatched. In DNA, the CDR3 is TGTGCCAGCAGCAAAACAGGGGGCGAGGTGGAGACCCAGTACTTC. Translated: CASSKTGGEVETQYF.

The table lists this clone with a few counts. CDR3 residues: CATAWGRETQYF. In nucleotides, the CDR3 is TGTGCCACAGCCTGGGGGCGGGAGACCCAGTACTTC. The rearrangement links TRBV10-3 to TRBJ2-5; possible D gene TRBD1, 6 bases. The CDR3 loop spans 12 amino acids. CDR1 is ENHRY and CDR2 is SYGVKD in the germline V gene. V lost 10 bases and J 5 bases, leaving 14 bases between the germline ends.

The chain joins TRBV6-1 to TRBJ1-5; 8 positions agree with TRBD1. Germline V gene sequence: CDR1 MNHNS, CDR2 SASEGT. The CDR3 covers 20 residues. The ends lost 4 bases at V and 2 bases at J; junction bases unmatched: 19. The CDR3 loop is CASSGRTGTGLVRGNQPQHF. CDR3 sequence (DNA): TGTGCCAGCAGTGGAAGGACCGGGACAGGTCTTGTGCGGGGCAATCAGCCCCAGCATTTT.

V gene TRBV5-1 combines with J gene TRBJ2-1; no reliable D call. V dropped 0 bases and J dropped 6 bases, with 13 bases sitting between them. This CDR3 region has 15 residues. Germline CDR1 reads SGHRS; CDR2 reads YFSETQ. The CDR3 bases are TGCGCCAGCAGCTTGGCCGGGCGGTCGGGCAATGAGCAGTTCTTC. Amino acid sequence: CASSLAGRSGNEQFF.

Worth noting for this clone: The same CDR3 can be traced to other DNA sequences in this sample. The CDR3 sequence is CASSLGRAYNEQFF. In nucleotides, the CDR3 is TGCGCCAGCAGCTTGGGGCGGGCCTACAATGAGCAGTTCTTC. This sequence joins TRBV5-1 and TRBJ2-1; maybe TRBD2 (5 bases). In germline, CDR1 is SGHRS, CDR2 YFSETQ. Trimming left V 0 bases short and J 2 bases short, with 6 bases between. The CDR3 is 14 amino acids. The variable domain in full, completed from reference TRBV5-1 and TRBJ2-1, reads KAGVTQTPRYLIKTRGQQVTLSCSPISGHRSVSWYQQTPGQGLQFLFEYFSETQRNKGNFPGRFSGRQFSNSRSEMNVSTLELGDSALYLCASSLGRAYNEQFFGPGTRLTVL.

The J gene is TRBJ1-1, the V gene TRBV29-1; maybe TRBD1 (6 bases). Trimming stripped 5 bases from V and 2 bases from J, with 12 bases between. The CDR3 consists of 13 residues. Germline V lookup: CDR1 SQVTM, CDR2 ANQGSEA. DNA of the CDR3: TGCAGCGTTTTACAGGGTTATAACACTGAAGCTTTCTTT. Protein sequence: CSVLQGYNTEAFF.

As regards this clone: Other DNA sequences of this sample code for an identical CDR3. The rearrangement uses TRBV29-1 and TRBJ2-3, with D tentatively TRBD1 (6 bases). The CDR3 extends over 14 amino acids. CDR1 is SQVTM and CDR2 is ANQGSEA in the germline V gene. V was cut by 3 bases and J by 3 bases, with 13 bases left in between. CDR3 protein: CSVDPGRGTDTQYF. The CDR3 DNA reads TGCAGCGTTGATCCGGGCAGGGGAACAGATACGCAGTATTTT.

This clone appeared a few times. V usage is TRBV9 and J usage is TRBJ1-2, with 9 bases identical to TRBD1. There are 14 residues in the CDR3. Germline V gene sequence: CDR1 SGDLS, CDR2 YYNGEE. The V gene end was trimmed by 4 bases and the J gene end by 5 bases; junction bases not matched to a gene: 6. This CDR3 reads CASSNSGTGYGYTF. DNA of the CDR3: TGTGCCAGCAGCAATTCCGGGACAGGGTATGGCTACACCTTC.

The CDR3 loop is CASSLAGGLGELFF. The CDR3, as DNA: TGTGCCAGCAGCTTAGCGGGAGGGCTCGGGGAGCTGTTTTTT. The rearrangement uses TRBV7-8 and TRBJ2-2; TRBD2 agrees at 7 bases. The CDR3 runs to 14 residues. Germline trimming cut 0 bases from V and 7 bases from J; bases unmatched to any gene: 2. Per germline, CDR1 SGHVS and CDR2 FQNEAQ.

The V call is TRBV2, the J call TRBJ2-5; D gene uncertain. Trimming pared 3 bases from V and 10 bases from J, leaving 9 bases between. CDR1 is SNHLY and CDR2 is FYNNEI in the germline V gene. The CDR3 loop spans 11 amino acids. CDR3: CASSDRQIQYF. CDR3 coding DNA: TGTGCCAGCAGTGATAGGCAAATCCAGTACTTC.

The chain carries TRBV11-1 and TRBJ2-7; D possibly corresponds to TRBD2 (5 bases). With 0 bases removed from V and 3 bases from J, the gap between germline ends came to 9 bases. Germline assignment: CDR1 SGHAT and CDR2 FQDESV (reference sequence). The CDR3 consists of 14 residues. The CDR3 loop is CASSLADYHYEQYF. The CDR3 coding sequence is TGTGCCAGCAGCTTAGCTGACTACCACTACGAGCAGTACTTC.

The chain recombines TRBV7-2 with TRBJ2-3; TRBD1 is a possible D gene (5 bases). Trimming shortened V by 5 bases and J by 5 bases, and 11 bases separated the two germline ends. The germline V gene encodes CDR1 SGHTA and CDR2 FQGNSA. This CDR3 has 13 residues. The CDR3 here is CASSLLRGDTQYF. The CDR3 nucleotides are TGTGCCAGCAGCCTGCTTAGGGGAGATACGCAGTATTTT. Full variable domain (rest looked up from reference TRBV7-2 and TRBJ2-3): GAGVSQSPSNKVTEKGKDVELRCDPISGHTALYWYRQSLGQGLEFLIYFQGNSAPDKSGLPSDRFSAERTGGSVSTLTIQRTQQEDSAVYLCASSLLRGDTQYFGPGTRLTVL.

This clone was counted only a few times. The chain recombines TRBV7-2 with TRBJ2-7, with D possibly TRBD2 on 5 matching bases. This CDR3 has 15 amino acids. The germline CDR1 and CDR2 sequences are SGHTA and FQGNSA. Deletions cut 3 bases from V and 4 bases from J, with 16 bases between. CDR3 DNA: TGTGCCAGCAGCTTTCAGAGGGCCGCAGGTTACGAGCAGTACTTC. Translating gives CASSFQRAAGYEQYF.

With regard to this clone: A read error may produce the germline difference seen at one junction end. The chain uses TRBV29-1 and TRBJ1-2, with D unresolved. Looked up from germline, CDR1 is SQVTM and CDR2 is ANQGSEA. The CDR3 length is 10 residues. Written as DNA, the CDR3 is TGCAGCGTTGAGAGACCTGGATTCCGCTTC. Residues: CSVERPGFRF.

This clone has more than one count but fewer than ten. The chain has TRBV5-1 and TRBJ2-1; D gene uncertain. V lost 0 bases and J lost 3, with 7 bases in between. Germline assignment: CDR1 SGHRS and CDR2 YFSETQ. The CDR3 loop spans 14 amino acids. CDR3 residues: CASSLDYLYNEQFF. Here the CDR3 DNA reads TGCGCCAGCAGCTTGGACTACCTCTACAATGAGCAGTTCTTC.

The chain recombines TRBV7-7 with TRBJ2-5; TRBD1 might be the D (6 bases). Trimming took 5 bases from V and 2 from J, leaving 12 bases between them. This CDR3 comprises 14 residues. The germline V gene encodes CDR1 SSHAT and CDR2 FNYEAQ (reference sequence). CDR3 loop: CASSPPGQQETQYF. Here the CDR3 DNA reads TGTGCCAGCAGCCCACCAGGACAGCAAGAGACCCAGTACTTC.

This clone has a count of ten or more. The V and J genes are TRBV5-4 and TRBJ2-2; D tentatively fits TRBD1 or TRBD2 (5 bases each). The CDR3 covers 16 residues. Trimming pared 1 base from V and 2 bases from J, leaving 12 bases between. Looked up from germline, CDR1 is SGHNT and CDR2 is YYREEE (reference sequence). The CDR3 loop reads CASSLRETANTGELFF. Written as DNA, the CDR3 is TGTGCCAGCAGCTTGAGGGAGACAGCAAACACCGGGGAGCTGTTTTTT.

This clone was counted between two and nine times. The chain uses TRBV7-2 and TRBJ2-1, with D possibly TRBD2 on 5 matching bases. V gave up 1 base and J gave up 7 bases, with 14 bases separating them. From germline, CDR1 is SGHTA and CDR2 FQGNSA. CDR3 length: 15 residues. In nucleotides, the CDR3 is TGTGCCAGCAGCTTAGAACGGCGGGTCAGGAATGAGCAGTTCTTC. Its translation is CASSLERRVRNEQFF. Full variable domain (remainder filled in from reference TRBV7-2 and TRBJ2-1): GAGVSQSPSNKVTEKGKDVELRCDPISGHTALYWYRQSLGQGLEFLIYFQGNSAPDKSGLPSDRFSAERTGGSVSTLTIQRTQQEDSAVYLCASSLERRVRNEQFFGPGTRLTVL.